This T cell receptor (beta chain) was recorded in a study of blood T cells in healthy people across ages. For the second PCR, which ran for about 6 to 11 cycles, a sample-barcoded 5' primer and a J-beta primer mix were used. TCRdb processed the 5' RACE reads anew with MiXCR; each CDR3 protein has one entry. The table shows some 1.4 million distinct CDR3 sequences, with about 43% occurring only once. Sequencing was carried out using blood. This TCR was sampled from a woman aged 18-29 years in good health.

Here the CDR3 reads CAWRGQQANYGYTF. In DNA form, the CDR3 reads TGTGCCTGGAGGGGACAGCAAGCTAACTATGGCTACACCTTC. The rearrangement links TRBV30 to TRBJ1-2, with 7 bases aligning to TRBD1. Germline V gene lookup returns CDR1 GTSNPN and CDR2 SVGIG (reference sequence). The CDR3 runs 14 residues. Losses at the gene ends were 3 bases for V and 0 bases for J; bases not matched to a gene: 4.